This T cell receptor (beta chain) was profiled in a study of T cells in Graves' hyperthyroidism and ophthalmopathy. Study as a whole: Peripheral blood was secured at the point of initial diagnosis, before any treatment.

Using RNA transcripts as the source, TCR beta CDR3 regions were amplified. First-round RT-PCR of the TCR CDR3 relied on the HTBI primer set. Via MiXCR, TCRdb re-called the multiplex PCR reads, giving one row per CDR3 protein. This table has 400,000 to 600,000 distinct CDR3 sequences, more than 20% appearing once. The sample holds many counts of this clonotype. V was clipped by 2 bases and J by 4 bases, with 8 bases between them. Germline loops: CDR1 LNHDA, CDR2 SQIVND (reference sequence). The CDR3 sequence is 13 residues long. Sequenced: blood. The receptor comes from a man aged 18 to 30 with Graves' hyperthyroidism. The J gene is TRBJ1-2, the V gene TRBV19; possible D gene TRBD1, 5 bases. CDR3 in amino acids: CASSITGTYGYTF. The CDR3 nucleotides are TGTGCCAGTAGTATAACAGGAACCTATGGCTACACCTTC.